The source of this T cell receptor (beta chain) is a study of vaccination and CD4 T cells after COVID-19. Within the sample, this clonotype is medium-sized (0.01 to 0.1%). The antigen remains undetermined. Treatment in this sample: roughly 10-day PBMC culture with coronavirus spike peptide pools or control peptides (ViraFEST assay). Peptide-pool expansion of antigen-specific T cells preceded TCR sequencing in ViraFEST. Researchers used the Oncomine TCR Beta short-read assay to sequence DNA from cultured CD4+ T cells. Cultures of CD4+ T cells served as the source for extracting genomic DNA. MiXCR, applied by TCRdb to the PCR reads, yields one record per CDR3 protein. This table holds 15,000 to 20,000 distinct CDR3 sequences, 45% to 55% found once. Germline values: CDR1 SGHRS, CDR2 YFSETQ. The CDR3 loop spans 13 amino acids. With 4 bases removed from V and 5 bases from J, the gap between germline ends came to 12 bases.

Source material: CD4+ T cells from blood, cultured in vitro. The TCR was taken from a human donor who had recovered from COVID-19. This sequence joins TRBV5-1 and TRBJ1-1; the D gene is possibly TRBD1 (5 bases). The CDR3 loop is CASSADIKTEAFF. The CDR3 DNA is TGCGCCAGCAGCGCGGACATAAAGACTGAAGCTTTCTTT.